Listed here are 4 T cell receptor beta chains from one sample, sequenced in a study of blood T cell repertoires in COVID-19 (dated by TCRdb to 2020 to 2021). Library construction relied on the immunoSEQ multiplex PCR assay. TCRdb obtained this table from immuneACCESS and retained in-frame rearrangements with V and J assigned. These tables miss some clones; where compared with another copy, unresolved V genes account for less than half of the shortfall, and the remainder is unexplained. The sample yields about 220,000 clones; approximately 92% were counted once. The ten biggest clones cover about 3% of the sample. The sample comprised PBMCs or T cells enriched from blood (not recorded which). These receptor sequences come from a young woman in a cohort exposed to, infected with or recovered from COVID-19 (not recorded which).

The chain is built from TRBV3-1 (or the pseudogene TRBV3-2) and TRBJ2-3, with 10 bases matching TRBD2. The J segment lost 0 bases and the V segment lost 5 bases, leaving 5 bases of the junction unmatched. The CDR3 spans 16 residues. CDR1 and CDR2 (germline): LGHDT, YNNKEL (reference sequence). CDR3 coding DNA: TGTGCCAGCAGCTTACGAGCGGGGGGGAGCACAGATACGCAGTATTTT. Translation: CASSLRAGGSTDTQYF.

This sequence joins TRBV13 and TRBJ1-2; 7 bases map to TRBD1. Trimming took 1 base from V and 6 from J; bases not matched to a gene: 8. The germline CDR1 and CDR2 sequences are PRHDT and FYEKMQ (reference sequence). This CDR3 is 15 amino acids long. The CDR3 nucleotides are TGTGCCAGCAGCTTAGAAGGGGGCCCCCGCGATGGCTACACCTTC. This gives the protein CASSLEGGPRDGYTF.

This clone has ten or more counts. The chain couples TRBV6-1 to TRBJ2-3, with D uncertain. Germline V gene sequence: CDR1 MNHNS, CDR2 SASEGT. CDR3 length equals 13 residues. Trimming shortened V by 0 bases and J by 4 bases, and 5 bases separated the two germline ends. CDR3 sequence: CASSEASPDTQYF. CDR3 nucleotides: TGTGCCAGCAGTGAAGCCTCTCCAGATACGCAGTATTTT.

The chain links TRBV5-4 to TRBJ2-1; no firm D call. The V end was cut by 4 bases, the J end by 5 bases, with 13 bases between. The germline CDR1 and CDR2 sequences are SGHNT and YYREEE (reference sequence). The CDR3 has 14 amino acids. The CDR3 is CASSGSELNNEQFF. CDR3 bases: TGTGCCAGCAGCGGTTCGGAGCTCAACAATGAGCAGTTCTTC.